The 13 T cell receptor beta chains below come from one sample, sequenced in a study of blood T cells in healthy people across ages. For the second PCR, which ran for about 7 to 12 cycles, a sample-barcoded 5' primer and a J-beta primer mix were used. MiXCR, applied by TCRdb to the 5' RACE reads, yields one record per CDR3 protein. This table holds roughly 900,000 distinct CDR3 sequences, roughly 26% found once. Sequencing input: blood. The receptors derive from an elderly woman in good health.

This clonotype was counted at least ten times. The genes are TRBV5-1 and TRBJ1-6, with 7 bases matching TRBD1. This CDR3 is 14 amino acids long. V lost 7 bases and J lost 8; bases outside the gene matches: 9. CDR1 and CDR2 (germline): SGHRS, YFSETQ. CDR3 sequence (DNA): TGCGCCAGCTCCAGGACAGGCGGGGATTCACCCCTCCACTTT. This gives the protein CASSRTGGDSPLHF.

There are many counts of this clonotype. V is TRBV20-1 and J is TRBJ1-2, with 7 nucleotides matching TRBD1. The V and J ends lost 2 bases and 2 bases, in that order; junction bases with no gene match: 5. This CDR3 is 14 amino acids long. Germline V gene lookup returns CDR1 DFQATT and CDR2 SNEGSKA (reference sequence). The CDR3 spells CSARRVQGNYGYTF. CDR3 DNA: TGCAGTGCTAGAAGGGTACAGGGGAACTATGGCTACACCTTC.

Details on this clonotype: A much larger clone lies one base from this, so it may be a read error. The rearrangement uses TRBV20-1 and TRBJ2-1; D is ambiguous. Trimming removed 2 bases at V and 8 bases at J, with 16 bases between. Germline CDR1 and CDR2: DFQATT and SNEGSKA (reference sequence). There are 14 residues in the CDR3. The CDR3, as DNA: TGCAGTGCTAGACGCTCCCGTTCGAGGTATGAGCAGTTCTTC. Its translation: CSARRSRSRYEQFF.

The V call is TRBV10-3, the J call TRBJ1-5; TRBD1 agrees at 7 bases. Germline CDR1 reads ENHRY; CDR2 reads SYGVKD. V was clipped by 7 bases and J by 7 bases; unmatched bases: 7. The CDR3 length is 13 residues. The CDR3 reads CAINRDRDQPQHF. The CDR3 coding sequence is TGTGCCATCAATAGAGACAGGGACCAGCCCCAGCATTTT.

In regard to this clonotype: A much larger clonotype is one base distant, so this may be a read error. CDR3 protein: CASSVEGLLSYNEQYF. CDR3 bases: TGTGCCAGCAGCGTAGAAGGGCTCCTATCCTACAATGAGCAGTACTTC. The chain combines TRBV9 with TRBJ2-5; D not certain. Between the trimmed V and J ends, which lost 0 bases and 11 bases, there was a span of 23 bases. Germline CDR1 is SGDLS and CDR2 is YYNGEE. This CDR3 region has 16 residues.

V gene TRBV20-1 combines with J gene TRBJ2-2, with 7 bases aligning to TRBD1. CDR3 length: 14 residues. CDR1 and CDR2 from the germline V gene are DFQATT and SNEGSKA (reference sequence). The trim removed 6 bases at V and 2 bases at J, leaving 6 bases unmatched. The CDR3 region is CSAYRDSNTGELFF. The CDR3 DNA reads TGCAGTGCCTATCGGGACAGCAACACCGGGGAGCTGTTTTTT.

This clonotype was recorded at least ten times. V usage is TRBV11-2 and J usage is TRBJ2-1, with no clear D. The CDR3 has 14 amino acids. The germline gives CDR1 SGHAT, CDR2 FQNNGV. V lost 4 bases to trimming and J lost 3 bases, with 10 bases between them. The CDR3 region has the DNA TGTGCCAGCAGCTCCGGACCAGTCTACAATGAGCAGTTCTTC. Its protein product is CASSSGPVYNEQFF.

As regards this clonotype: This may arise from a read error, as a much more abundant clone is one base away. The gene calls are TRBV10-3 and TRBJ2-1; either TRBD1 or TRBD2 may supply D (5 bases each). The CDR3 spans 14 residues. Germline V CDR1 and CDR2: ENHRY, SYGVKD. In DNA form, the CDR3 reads TGTGCCATCAGTGACCAGGGAGCCTACAATGGGCAGTTCTTC. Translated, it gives CAISDQGAYNGQFF.

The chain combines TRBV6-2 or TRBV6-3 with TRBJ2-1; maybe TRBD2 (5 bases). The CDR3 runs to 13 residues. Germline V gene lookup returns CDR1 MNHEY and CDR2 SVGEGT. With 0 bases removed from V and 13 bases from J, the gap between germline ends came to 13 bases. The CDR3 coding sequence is TGTGCCAGCAGTTACTCGAAACTAGAGACCCAGTTCTTC. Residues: CASSYSKLETQFF.

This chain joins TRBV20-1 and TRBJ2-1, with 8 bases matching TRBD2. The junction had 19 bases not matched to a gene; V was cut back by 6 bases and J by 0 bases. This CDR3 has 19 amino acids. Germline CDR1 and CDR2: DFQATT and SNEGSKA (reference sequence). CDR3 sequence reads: CSAEPGTSFRASSYNEQFF. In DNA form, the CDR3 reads TGCAGTGCCGAACCCGGGACTAGTTTTCGGGCAAGCTCCTACAATGAGCAGTTCTTC.

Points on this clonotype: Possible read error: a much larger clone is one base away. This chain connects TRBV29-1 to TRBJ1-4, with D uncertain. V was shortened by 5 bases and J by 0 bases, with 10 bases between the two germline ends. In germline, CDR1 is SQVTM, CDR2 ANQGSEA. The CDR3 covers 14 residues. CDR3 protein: CSVRQGATNEKLFF. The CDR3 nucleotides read TGCAGCGTTCGGCAAGGTGCAACTAATGAAAAACTGTTTTTT.

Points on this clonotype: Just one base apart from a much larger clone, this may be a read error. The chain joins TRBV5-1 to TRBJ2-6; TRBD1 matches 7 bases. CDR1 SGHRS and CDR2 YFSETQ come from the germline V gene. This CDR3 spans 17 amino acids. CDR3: CASSFGDSSSGANVRTF. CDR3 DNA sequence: TGCGCCAGCAGCTTCGGGGACAGTAGCTCTGGGGCCAACGTCCGGACTTTC.

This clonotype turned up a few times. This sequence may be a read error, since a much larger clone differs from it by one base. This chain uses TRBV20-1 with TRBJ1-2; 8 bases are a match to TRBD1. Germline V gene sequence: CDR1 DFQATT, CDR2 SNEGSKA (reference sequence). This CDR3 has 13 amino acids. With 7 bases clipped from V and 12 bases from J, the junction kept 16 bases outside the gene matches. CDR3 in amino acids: CSVSPLRAGGDTF. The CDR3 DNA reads TGCAGTGTTAGTCCCCTCAGGGCAGGGGGCGACACCTTC.